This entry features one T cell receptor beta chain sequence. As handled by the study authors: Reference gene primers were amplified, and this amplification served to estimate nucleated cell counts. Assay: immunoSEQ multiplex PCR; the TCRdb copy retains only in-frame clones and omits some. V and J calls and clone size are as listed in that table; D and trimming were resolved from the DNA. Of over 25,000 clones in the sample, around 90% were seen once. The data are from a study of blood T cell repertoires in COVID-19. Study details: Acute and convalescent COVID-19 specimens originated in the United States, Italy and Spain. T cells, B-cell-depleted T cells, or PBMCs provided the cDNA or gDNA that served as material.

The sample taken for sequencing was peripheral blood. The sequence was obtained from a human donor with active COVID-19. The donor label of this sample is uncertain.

The DNA for the CDR3 is TGTGCCAGTAGTACCGGGACAGAGTGGGACGAGCAGTACTTC. This codes for CASSTGTEWDEQYF. The chain is built from TRBV19 and TRBJ2-7, with 7 positions matching TRBD1. V gave up 4 bases and J gave up 5 bases; unmatched junction bases: 8. CDR1 and CDR2 (germline): LNHDA, SQIVND (reference sequence). The CDR3 is 14 residues long.